These 27 T cell receptor beta chains originate from one sample sequenced in a study of blood T cell repertoires in COVID-19. Here immunoSEQ multiplex PCR was the method, and the copy in TCRdb shows in-frame clones only, minus some. The sample has about 50,000 clones; 80% to 95% are singletons. Sequenced sample: peripheral blood. All receptors come from a man aged 50 or older with active COVID-19.

The rearrangement joins TRBV2 to TRBJ2-7; maybe TRBD2 (6 bases). The CDR3 sequence is 13 residues long. The germline gives CDR1 SNHLY, CDR2 FYNNEI. V lost 9 bases to trimming and J lost 1 base, with 13 bases between them. Written as DNA, the CDR3 is TGTGCCAGGGAGGGAGTGGGGTCCTACGAGCAGTACTTC. Residues: CAREGVGSYEQYF.

CDR3 nucleotide sequence: TGTGCCAGCAGCCCGTCTAGCGGGAACACCGGGGAGCTGTTTTTT. Its protein is CASSPSSGNTGELFF. The genes are TRBV7-2 and TRBJ2-2; 7 bases map to TRBD2. Germline V gene data show CDR1 as SGHTA and CDR2 as FQGNSA. The CDR3 contains 15 residues. The V segment lost 5 bases and the J segment 1 base; nucleotides outside the gene matches: 4.

The V and J genes are TRBV3-1 (or the pseudogene TRBV3-2) and TRBJ2-1; 11 bases match TRBD1. The CDR3 contains 18 residues. V shed 0 bases and J 3 bases; nucleotides not matched to a gene: 7. Looked up from germline, CDR1 is LGHDT and CDR2 is YNNKEL (reference sequence). As DNA, the CDR3 is TGTGCCAGCAGCCAAGACCCCGGACAGGGGGCCGGCTACAATGAGCAGTTCTTC. As protein: CASSQDPGQGAGYNEQFF.

The rearrangement links TRBV19 to TRBJ2-7; TRBD2 aligns across 10 bases. This CDR3 comprises 17 residues. The V segment lost 4 bases and the J segment 4 bases; nucleotides outside the gene matches: 13. The germline gives CDR1 LNHDA, CDR2 SQIVND (reference sequence). For the CDR3, the DNA is TGTGCCAGTAGTACGACCCGGAGCGGGAGGGCCAAGTACGAGCAGTACTTC. It translates to CASSTTRSGRAKYEQYF.

This sequence joins TRBV5-5 and TRBJ1-3; 9 positions agree with TRBD1. The V gene's germline CDR1 is SGHKS and CDR2 YYEKEE (reference sequence). CDR3 length: 16 amino acids. The V segment lost 3 bases and the J segment 3 bases; nucleotides outside the gene matches: 7. The CDR3 loop reads CASSYKQGAFGNTIYF. The CDR3 DNA sequence: TGTGCCAGCAGCTACAAACAGGGGGCTTTTGGAAACACCATATATTTT.

The chain combines TRBV11-3 with TRBJ2-7, with unresolved D. V lost 1 base to trimming and J lost 3 bases, with 7 bases between them. This CDR3 comprises 13 residues. From germline, CDR1 is SGHNT and CDR2 YENEEA. CDR3 sequence (DNA): TGTGCCAGCAGCTTAGGAAGGAGCTACGAGCAGTACTTC. This gives the protein CASSLGRSYEQYF.

With respect to this clone: Other nucleotide sequences from this sample produce the same CDR3. This chain connects TRBV28 to TRBJ2-7, with 10 nucleotides matching TRBD2. CDR1 is MDHEN and CDR2 is SYDVKM in the germline V gene. CDR3 size: 15 residues. V was pared by 6 bases and J by 0 bases, with 5 bases of the junction left unmatched. CDR3 protein: CASRRTSGSSYEQYF. The CDR3 coding sequence is TGTGCCAGCAGGCGGACTAGCGGTAGCTCCTACGAGCAGTACTTC.

This sequence joins TRBV27 and TRBJ2-2; D might be TRBD2 (5 bases). Trimming took off 2 bases at V and 0 bases at J, with 7 bases between the two ends. The CDR3 runs to 15 residues. Looked up from germline, CDR1 is MNHEY and CDR2 is SMNVEV (reference sequence). The CDR3: CASSLRAANTGELFF. CDR3 nucleotides: TGTGCCAGCAGTTTACGAGCGGCGAACACCGGGGAGCTGTTTTTT.

The chain uses TRBV2 and TRBJ2-5, with 7 nucleotides matching TRBD1. V was pared by 7 bases and J by 4 bases, with 9 bases of the junction left unmatched. Germline CDR1 reads SNHLY; CDR2 reads FYNNEI. The CDR3 contains 14 residues. CDR3 bases: TGTGCCAGCAATCCGACAGGGTCGAGAGAGACCCAGTACTTC. Its translation is CASNPTGSRETQYF.

The chain combines TRBV5-1 with TRBJ2-7, with 7 bases that match TRBD2. V was clipped by 3 bases and J by 3 bases; unmatched bases: 12. CDR3 length: 16 amino acids. Germline V CDR1 and CDR2: SGHRS, YFSETQ. CDR3 bases: TGCGCCAGCAGCTCCGAAGGCATCCAGCGGGGCTACGAGCAGTACTTC. This sequence encodes CASSSEGIQRGYEQYF.

This clone was seen only once. This rearrangement joins TRBV16 to TRBJ1-4; D is possibly TRBD1 (6 bases). In germline, CDR1 is KGHSY, CDR2 FQNENV. V was shortened by 2 bases and J by 6 bases, with 16 bases between the two germline ends. The CDR3 sequence is 16 residues long. CDR3 nucleotide sequence: TGTGCCAGCAGCCAAAGGCCTCCAGGGGAACATGAAAAACTGTTTTTT. It translates to CASSQRPPGEHEKLFF.

V is TRBV4-1 and J is TRBJ1-5; TRBD1 matches 9 bases. After removal of 4 bases from V and 7 bases from J, the junction contained 8 bases not matched to a gene. CDR3 size: 15 residues. From germline, CDR1 is MGHRA and CDR2 YSYEKL. The CDR3: CASSPTGGSGQPQHF. CDR3 sequence (DNA): TGCGCCAGCAGCCCTACAGGGGGCTCTGGACAGCCCCAGCATTTT.

This chain links TRBV11-1 with TRBJ1-2; D perhaps matches TRBD1 (5 bases). The germline gives CDR1 SGHAT, CDR2 FQDESV (reference sequence). The V end lost 5 bases, the J end lost 8 bases, and 9 bases lay between the germline ends. This CDR3 spans 11 amino acids. In DNA, the CDR3 is TGTGCCAGCAGCCCGGGACTGGGCTACACCTTC. It is translated as CASSPGLGYTF.

The V call is TRBV3-1 (or the pseudogene TRBV3-2), the J call TRBJ1-1; 8 positions match TRBD1. Trimming at V came to 4 bases and at J to 5 bases, leaving 9 bases not matched to a gene. The CDR3 is 15 amino acids. Germline V gene data show CDR1 as LGHDT and CDR2 as YNNKEL (reference sequence). The CDR3 nucleotides read TGTGCCAGCAGCCTAGGACAGGGCTTTTGGACTGAAGCTTTCTTT. Protein sequence: CASSLGQGFWTEAFF.

The chain is built from TRBV6-5 and TRBJ1-2; 8 bases fit TRBD1. The ends lost 5 bases at V and 7 bases at J; junction bases unmatched: 12. The CDR3 covers 15 residues. Germline-derived CDR1 and CDR2 are MNHEY and SVGAGI. The CDR3 sequence: CASSNRQGPAGGYTF. For the CDR3, the DNA is TGTGCCAGCAGTAATCGACAGGGGCCCGCTGGTGGCTACACCTTC.

V and J are TRBV5-6 and TRBJ1-2, with 8 bases fitting TRBD1. J gave up 7 bases and V 2 bases, and 10 bases lay outside the gene matches. Germline CDR1 is SGHDT and CDR2 is YYEEEE. This CDR3 is built from 15 residues. In DNA form, the CDR3 reads TGTGCCAGCAGCTTTGTTGCAGGGGGCGGTGGTGGCTACACCTTC. Protein product: CASSFVAGGGGGYTF.

The genes are TRBV2 and TRBJ2-5; TRBD1 aligns across 7 bases. Losses at the gene ends were 5 bases for V and 5 bases for J; bases not matched to a gene: 5. Per the germline V gene, CDR1 is SNHLY and CDR2 is FYNNEI. This CDR3 is 13 amino acids long. CDR3 loop: CASSPHRGETQYF. CDR3 DNA: TGTGCCAGCAGTCCCCACAGGGGCGAGACCCAGTACTTC.

The genes are TRBV29-1 and TRBJ2-1; D is uncertain. The CDR3 covers 10 residues. V gave up 4 bases and J gave up 14 bases, with 12 bases separating them. Germline V gives CDR1 SQVTM, CDR2 ANQGSEA. The CDR3 reads CSVGTGWEFF. The CDR3 DNA follows: TGCAGCGTTGGAACGGGTTGGGAGTTCTTC.

The J gene is TRBJ2-7, the V gene TRBV27; 7 nucleotides agree with TRBD1. CDR1 is MNHEY and CDR2 is SMNVEV in the germline V gene (reference sequence). The CDR3 runs 13 residues. J gave up 5 bases and V 9 bases, and 10 bases lay outside the gene matches. The chain's CDR3 is CASNRRDSHEQYF. CDR3 DNA: TGTGCCAGTAACCGAAGGGACAGCCACGAGCAGTACTTC.

CDR3 in DNA: TGCGCCAGCAGCCAAGACCGGGGTAGCTTCGATACGCAGTATTTT. It translates to CASSQDRGSFDTQYF. The chain joins TRBV4-3 to TRBJ2-3; possible D gene TRBD2, 5 bases. V was pared by 0 bases and J by 6 bases, with 13 bases between. This CDR3 has 15 residues. Germline CDR1 is LGHNA and CDR2 is YSLEER.

CDR3 sequence: CASSESASGRDNEQFF. The DNA of the CDR3 is TGTGCCAGCAGTGAATCGGCTAGCGGGAGAGACAATGAGCAGTTCTTC. The V call is TRBV6-1, the J call TRBJ2-1; 10 positions agree with TRBD2. The CDR3 contains 16 residues. V trimming: 2 bases; J trimming: 5 bases; junction bases outside the gene matches: 6. CDR1 and CDR2 (germline): MNHNS, SASEGT.

V and J are TRBV6-1 and TRBJ2-2; D not certain. The CDR3 sequence is 10 residues long. Germline-derived CDR1 and CDR2 are MNHNS and SASEGT. V shed 1 base and J shed 14 bases, with 5 bases lying between them. CDR3 residues: CASSEVRLFF. The CDR3 DNA is TGTGCCAGCAGTGAAGTTCGTCTGTTTTTT.

CDR3 coding DNA: TGTGCCAGCTCATCCAGACAGGGGGCTAAATACAATGAGCAGTTCTTC. Translated: CASSSRQGAKYNEQFF. The chain combines TRBV18 with TRBJ2-1; the match to TRBD1 covers 10 bases. V lost 5 bases to trimming and J lost 4 bases; unmatched junction nucleotides: 8. CDR1 KGHSH and CDR2 LQKENI come from the germline V gene. The CDR3 totals 16 residues.

The V call is TRBV24-1, the J call TRBJ2-1, with 11 bases identical to TRBD2. The V gene's germline CDR1 is KGHDR and CDR2 SFDVKD. This CDR3 is built from 17 residues. V dropped 1 base and J dropped 6; count of bases not matched to a gene: 7. In DNA, the CDR3 is TGTGCCACCAGTGATTTCGGATACACTAGCGGGAGCAATGAGCAGTTCTTC. Encoded protein: CATSDFGYTSGSNEQFF.

This chain joins TRBV27 and TRBJ1-1; 7 bases fit TRBD1. In germline, CDR1 is MNHEY, CDR2 SMNVEV (reference sequence). This CDR3 has 13 residues. Unmatched junction bases numbered 6, after V lost 3 bases and J lost 8 bases. The chain's CDR3 is CASSFARGVEAFF. In DNA, the CDR3 is TGTGCCAGCAGTTTCGCCAGGGGGGTCGAAGCTTTCTTT.

This chain uses TRBV7-8 with TRBJ1-6; TRBD1 matches 11 bases. Germline V gives CDR1 SGHVS, CDR2 FQNEAQ. The length of the CDR3 is 14 residues. J lost 11 bases, V lost 4 bases, and 4 bases had no gene match. The chain's CDR3 is CASSSDRGLPPLHF. In nucleotides, the CDR3 is TGTGCCAGCAGCTCGGACAGGGGGCTGCCACCCCTCCACTTT.

This chain links TRBV19 with TRBJ1-2; 8 nucleotides align to TRBD1. CDR1 is LNHDA, CDR2 SQIVND, per germline (reference sequence). V gave up 5 bases and J gave up 4 bases; unmatched junction bases: 0. CDR3 size: 12 residues. The CDR3 region has the DNA TGTGCCAGTAGTGGACAGGGCTATGGCTACACCTTC. Protein: CASSGQGYGYTF. Full variable domain (remainder filled in from reference TRBV19 and TRBJ1-2): DGGITQSPKYLFRKEGQNVTLSCEQNLNHDAMYWYRQDPGQGLRLIYYSQIVNDFQKGDIAEGYSVSREKKESFPLTVTSAQKNPTAFYLCASSGQGYGYTFGSGTRLTVV.